This TCR beta chain was captured in a study of shared clonotypes between healthy human individuals. General study results and limits: Compared with clonotypes that all four donors shared, non-shared clonotypes had lower generation probabilities. Generally, naive subsets came out with larger estimated richness than memory subsets.

Sequencing used immunoSEQ multiplex PCR; TCRdb keeps in-frame clones, though not all of them. The sample has 600,000 to 750,000 clones; around 77% are singletons. About this clone: Its specificity is unknown.

The sequence derives from a woman under 40 in good health. Sequences were obtained from memory CD4+ T cells sorted from blood. Described subset: CD45RA-negative fraction.

CDR3 amino acids: CASSLGEKPQHF. The CDR3 region has the DNA TGTGCCAGCAGCTTAGGGGAAAAGCCCCAGCATTTT. The chain employs TRBV7-4 and TRBJ1-5, with no clear D. The CDR3 has 12 amino acids. The germline CDR1 and CDR2 sequences are SGHVT and SQSDAQ. The V end was cut by 1 base, the J end by 8 bases, with 6 bases between.